This TCR beta chain was captured by sequencing in a study of blood T cell repertoires in COVID-19. Study overall: Spain, Italy and the United States supplied samples that represented acute and convalescent COVID-19.

The germline CDR1 and CDR2 sequences are GTSNPN and SVGIG (reference sequence). The CDR3 consists of 17 residues. With V trimmed by 6 bases and J by 5 bases, 18 bases remained unmatched. Source study methods: Amplification of reference gene primers provided the estimated nucleated cell counts. Clones were read by immunoSEQ multiplex PCR, and TCRdb kept only the in-frame ones, dropping some. D and trimming come from the DNA, and the V and J calls and clone size come from that table. The sample includes about 81,000 clones, 86% seen only once; the top ten take 25%. The chain recombines TRBV30 with TRBJ2-5, with 10 positions matching TRBD2. The receptor's source is a human donor in a cohort sampled during active COVID-19. Sequenced material: peripheral blood. Here the CDR3 reads CACTGQGTSGIRETQYF. The CDR3 nucleotides read TGTGCCTGCACTGGACAGGGTACTAGCGGGATAAGGGAGACCCAGTACTTC.